The clone carrying this T cell receptor beta chain occurred once. The sample belongs to a study of T cells in tumors after PD-1 blockade. The length of the CDR3 is 16 residues. The germline V gene encodes CDR1 LGHNA and CDR2 YNFKEQ. Trimming cost V 0 bases and J 5 bases, with 16 bases left between them. Clones were read by immunoSEQ multiplex PCR, and TCRdb kept only the in-frame ones, dropping some. The data hold roughly 47,000 clones, with roughly 73% observed a single time. This sequence joins TRBV4-2 and TRBJ2-5; D gene ambiguous. The receptor comes from a human donor with basal cell carcinoma. The starting material was PBMCs, obtained before anti-PD-1 treatment. CDR3 coding DNA: TGTGCCAGCAGCCAAGATCGGTCTCTGGGAAGGGAGACCCAGTACTTC. Amino acids: CASSQDRSLGRETQYF.